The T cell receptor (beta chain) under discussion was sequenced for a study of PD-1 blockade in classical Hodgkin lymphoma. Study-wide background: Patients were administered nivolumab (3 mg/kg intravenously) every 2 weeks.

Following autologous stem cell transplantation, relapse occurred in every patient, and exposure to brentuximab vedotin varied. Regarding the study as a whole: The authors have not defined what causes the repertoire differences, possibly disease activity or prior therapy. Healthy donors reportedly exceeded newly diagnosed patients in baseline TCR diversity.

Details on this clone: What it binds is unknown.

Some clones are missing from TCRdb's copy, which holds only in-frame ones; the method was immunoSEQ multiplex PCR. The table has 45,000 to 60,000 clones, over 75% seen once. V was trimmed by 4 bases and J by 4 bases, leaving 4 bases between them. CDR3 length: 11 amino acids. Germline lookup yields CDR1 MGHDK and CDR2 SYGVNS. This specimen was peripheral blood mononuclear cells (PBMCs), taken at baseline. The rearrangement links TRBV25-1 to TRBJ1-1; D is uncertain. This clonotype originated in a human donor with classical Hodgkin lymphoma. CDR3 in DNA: TGTGCCAGCAGTGGGGTCACTGAAGCTTTCTTT. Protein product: CASSGVTEAFF.